This T cell receptor (beta chain) appears in the sequencing data of a study of T cells in Graves' hyperthyroidism and ophthalmopathy. Notes on the study in general: In simple terms, a model built on 13 V-J features told ophthalmopathy apart from stable hyperthyroidism. In blood, most of the thyroid clonotypes expanded above 0.001 were also present.

Amplification of TCR beta CDR3 regions used RNA as the template. Initially, a first-round RT-PCR of the TCR CDR3 employed the HTBI primer set. TCRdb recomputed calls from the multiplex PCR reads with MiXCR, one row per CDR3 protein. The top ten hold about 11% of the sample, which has hundreds of thousands of distinct CDR3 sequences, roughly a quarter seen once. V was shortened by 1 base and J by 4 bases, with 13 bases between the two germline ends. CDR1 is SGHAT, CDR2 FQNNGV, per germline. The CDR3 is 15 residues long. This clonotype occurred many times. Its antigen is not known. Diagnoses rested on clinical symptoms, serum thyroxine and TRAb, thyroid ultrasound and orbital computed tomography.

V and J are TRBV11-2 and TRBJ1-1, with D uncertain. The TCR sequence derives from a woman in her twenties or thirties with Graves' ophthalmopathy. Sequenced: blood. CDR3 nucleotide sequence: TGTGCCAGCAGCTTAGTCCGGGGTCACGGCACTGAAGCTTTCTTT. Its protein is CASSLVRGHGTEAFF.